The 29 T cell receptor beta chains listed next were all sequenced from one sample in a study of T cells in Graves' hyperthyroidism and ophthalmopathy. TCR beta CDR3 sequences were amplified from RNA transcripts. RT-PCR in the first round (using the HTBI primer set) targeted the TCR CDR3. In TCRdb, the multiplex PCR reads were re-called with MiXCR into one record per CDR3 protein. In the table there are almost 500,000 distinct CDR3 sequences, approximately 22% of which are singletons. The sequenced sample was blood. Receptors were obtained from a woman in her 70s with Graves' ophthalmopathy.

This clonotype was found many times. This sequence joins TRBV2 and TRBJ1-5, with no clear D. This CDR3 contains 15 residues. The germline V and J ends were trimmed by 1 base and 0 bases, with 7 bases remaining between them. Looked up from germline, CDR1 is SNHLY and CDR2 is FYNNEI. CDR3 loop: CASSEVGVSNQPQHF. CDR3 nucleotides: TGTGCCAGCAGTGAAGTTGGGGTTAGCAATCAGCCCCAGCATTTT.

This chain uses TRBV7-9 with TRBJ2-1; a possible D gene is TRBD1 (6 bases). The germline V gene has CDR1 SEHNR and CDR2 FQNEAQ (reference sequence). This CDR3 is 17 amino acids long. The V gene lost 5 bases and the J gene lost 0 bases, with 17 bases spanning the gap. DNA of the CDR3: TGTGCCAGCAGCGGAGAGGTCCAGGGGAGCTCCTACAATGAGCAGTTCTTC. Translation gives CASSGEVQGSSYNEQFF.

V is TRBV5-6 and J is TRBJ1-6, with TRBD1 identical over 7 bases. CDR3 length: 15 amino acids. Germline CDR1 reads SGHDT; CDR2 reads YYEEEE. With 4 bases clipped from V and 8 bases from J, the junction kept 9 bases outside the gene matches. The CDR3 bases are TGTGCCAGCAGCCACGGACAGGTCGGCCATTCACCCCTCCACTTT. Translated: CASSHGQVGHSPLHF.

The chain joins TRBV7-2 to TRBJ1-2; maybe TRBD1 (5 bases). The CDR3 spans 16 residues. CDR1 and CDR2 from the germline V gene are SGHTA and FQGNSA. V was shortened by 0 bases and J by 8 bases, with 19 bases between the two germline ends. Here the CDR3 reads CASSLAPAGSYGGYTF. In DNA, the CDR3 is TGTGCCAGCAGCTTAGCCCCGGCAGGGTCTTACGGGGGCTACACCTTC.

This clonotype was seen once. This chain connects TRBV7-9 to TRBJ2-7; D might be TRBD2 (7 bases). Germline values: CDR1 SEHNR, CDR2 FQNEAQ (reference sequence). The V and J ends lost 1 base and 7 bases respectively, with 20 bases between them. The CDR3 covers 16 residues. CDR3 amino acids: CASSLGGGARTREQYF. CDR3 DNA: TGTGCCAGCAGCTTAGGTGGGGGGGCCAGGACTCGGGAGCAGTACTTC.

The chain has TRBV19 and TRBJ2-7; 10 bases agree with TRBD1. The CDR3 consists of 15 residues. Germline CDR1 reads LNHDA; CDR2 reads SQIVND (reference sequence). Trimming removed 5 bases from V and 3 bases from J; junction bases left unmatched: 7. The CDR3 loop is CASSGSGQGGYEQYF. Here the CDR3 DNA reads TGTGCCAGTAGTGGCTCAGGACAGGGGGGCTACGAGCAGTACTTC.

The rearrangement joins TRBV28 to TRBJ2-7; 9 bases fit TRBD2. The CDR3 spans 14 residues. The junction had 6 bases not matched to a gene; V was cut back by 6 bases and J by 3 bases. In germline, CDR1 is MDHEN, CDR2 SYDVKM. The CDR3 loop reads CASRPPSGNYEQYF. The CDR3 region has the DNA TGTGCCAGCAGACCCCCTAGCGGGAACTACGAGCAGTACTTC.

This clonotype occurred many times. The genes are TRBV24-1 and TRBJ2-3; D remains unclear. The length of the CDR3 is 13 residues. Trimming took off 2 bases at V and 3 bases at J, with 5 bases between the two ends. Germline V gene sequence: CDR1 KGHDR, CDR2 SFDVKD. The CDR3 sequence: CATSDSWTDTQYF. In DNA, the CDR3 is TGTGCCACCAGTGATTCATGGACAGATACGCAGTATTTT.

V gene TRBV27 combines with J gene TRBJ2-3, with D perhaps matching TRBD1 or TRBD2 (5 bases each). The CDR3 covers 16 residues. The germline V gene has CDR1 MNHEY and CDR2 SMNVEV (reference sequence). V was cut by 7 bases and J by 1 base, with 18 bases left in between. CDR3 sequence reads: CASTPLGRGGTDTQYF. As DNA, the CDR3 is TGTGCCAGCACTCCACTGGGTCGGGGCGGCACAGATACGCAGTATTTT.

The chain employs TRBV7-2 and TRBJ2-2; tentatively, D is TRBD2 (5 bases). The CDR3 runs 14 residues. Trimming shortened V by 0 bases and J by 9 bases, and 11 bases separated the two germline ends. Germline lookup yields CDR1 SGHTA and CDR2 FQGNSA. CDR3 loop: CASSLARRFRELFF. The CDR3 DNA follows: TGTGCCAGCAGCTTAGCGCGGAGGTTCCGGGAGCTGTTTTTT.

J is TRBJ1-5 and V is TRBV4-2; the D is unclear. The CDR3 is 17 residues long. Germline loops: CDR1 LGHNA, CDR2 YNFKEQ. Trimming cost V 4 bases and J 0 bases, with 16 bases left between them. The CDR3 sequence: CASSLRVSIYSNQPQHF. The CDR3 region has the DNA TGTGCCAGCAGCCTACGGGTCTCAATTTATAGCAATCAGCCCCAGCATTTT.

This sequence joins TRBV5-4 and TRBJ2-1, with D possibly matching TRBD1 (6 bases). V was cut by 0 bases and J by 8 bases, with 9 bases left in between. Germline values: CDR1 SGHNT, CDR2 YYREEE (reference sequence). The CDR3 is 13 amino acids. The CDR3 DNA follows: TGTGCCAGCAGCTTGGATCAGGGGTATGAGCAGTTCTTC. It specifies CASSLDQGYEQFF.

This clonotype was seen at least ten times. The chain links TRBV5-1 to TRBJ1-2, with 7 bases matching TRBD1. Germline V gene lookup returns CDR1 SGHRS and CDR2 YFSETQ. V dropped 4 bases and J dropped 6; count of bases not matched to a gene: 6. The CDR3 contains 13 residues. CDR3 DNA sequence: TGCGCCAGCAGCCCAGGGGGTTTCAATGGCTACACCTTC. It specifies CASSPGGFNGYTF.

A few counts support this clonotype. This CDR3 reads CASSTGEGVTEAFF. The CDR3 DNA follows: TGTGCCAGTAGTACGGGGGAGGGTGTCACTGAAGCTTTCTTT. The chain employs TRBV19 and TRBJ1-1; D may be TRBD1 (5 bases). This CDR3 has 14 residues. V was trimmed by 4 bases and J by 4 bases, leaving 13 bases between them. Germline loops: CDR1 LNHDA, CDR2 SQIVND (reference sequence).

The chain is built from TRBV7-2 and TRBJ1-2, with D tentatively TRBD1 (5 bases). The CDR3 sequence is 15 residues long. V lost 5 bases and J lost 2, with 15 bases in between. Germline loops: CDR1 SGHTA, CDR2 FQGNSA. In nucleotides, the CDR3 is TGTGCCAGCAGCCAAGATCGGGGGGGGAACTATGGCTACACCTTC. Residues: CASSQDRGGNYGYTF.

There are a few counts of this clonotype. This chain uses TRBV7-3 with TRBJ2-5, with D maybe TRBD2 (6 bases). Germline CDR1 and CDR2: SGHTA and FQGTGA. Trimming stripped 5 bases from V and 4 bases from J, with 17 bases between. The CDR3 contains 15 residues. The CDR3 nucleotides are TGTGCCAGCAGCCCATCCCCGGGAGTTAGAGAGACCCAGTACTTC. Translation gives CASSPSPGVRETQYF.

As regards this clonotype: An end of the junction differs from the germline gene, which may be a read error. The CDR3 region has the DNA TGTGCTAGCAGCCCGCTAGCTATCACCGGGGAGCTGTTTTTT. Translating gives CASSPLAITGELFF. This chain connects TRBV7-7 to TRBJ2-2; TRBD2 might be the D (5 bases). The germline gives CDR1 SSHAT, CDR2 FNYEAQ (reference sequence). The CDR3 covers 14 residues. The variable domain in full, completed from reference TRBV7-7 and TRBJ2-2, reads GAGVSQSPRYKVTKRGQDVTLRCDPISSHATLYWYQQALGQGPEFLTYFNYEAQPDKSGLPSDRFSAERPEGSISTLTIQRTEQRDSAMYRCASSPLAITGELFFGEGSRLTVL.

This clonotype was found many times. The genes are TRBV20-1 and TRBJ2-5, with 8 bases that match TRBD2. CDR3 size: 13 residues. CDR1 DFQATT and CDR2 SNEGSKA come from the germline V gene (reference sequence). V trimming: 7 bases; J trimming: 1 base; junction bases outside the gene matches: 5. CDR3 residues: CSGLLAVQETQYF. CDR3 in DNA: TGCAGTGGCCTACTAGCGGTCCAAGAGACCCAGTACTTC.

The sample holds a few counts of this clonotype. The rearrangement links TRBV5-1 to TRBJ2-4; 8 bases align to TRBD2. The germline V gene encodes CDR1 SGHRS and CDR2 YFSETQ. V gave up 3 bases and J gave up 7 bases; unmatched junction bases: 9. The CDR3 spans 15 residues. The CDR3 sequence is CASSSSVAGGNIQYF. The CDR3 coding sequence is TGCGCCAGCAGCTCCTCCGTGGCGGGAGGCAACATTCAGTACTTC.

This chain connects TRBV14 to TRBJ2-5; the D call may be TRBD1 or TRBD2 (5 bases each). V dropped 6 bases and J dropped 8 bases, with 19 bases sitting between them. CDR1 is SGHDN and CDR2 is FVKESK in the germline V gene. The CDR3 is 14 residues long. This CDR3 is CASSHRLRDGTQYF. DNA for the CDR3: TGTGCCAGCAGTCACCGCCTACGGGACGGAACCCAGTACTTC.

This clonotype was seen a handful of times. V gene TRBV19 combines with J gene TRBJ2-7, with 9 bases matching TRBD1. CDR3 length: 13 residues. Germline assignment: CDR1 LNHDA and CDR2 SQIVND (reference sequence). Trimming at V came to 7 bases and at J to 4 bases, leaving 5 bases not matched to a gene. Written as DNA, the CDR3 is TGTGCCAGTACCGGGGGGACAGGGTACGAGCAGTACTTC. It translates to CASTGGTGYEQYF.

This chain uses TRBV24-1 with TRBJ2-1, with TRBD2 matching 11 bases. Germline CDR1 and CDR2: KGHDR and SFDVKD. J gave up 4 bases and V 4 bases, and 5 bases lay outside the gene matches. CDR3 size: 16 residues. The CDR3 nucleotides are TGTGCCACCAGTGACCTAGGGACTAGCGGTTACAATGAGCAGTTCTTC. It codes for CATSDLGTSGYNEQFF.

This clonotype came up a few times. The CDR3 region has the DNA TGTGCCAGCAGTCCTTTCGCAGGGAATGGCTACACCTTC. Its translation: CASSPFAGNGYTF. The gene calls are TRBV3-1 and TRBJ1-2; TRBD1 is a possible D gene (5 bases). The length of the CDR3 is 13 residues. V was clipped by 6 bases and J by 6 bases, with 14 bases between them. In germline, CDR1 is LGHDT, CDR2 YNNKEL (reference sequence).

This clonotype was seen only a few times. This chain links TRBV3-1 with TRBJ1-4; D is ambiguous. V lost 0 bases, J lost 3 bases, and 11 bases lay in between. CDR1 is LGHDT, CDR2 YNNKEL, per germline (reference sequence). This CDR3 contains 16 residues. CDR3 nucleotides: TGTGCCAGCAGCCAAGAAAGGGTCCGGGCTAATGAAAAACTGTTTTTT. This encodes CASSQERVRANEKLFF.

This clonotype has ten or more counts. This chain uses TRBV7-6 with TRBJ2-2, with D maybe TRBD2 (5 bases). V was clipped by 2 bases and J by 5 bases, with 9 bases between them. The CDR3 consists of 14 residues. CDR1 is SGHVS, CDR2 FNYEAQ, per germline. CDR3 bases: TGTGCCAGCAGCTTAACGGGAACAACCGGGGAGCTGTTTTTT. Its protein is CASSLTGTTGELFF.

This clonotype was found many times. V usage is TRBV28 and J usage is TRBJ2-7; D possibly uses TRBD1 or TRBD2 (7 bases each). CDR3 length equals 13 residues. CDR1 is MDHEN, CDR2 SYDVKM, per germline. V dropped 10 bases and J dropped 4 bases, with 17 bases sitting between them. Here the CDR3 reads CAIHPRGGYEQYF. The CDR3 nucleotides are TGTGCCATCCATCCCAGGGGGGGTTACGAGCAGTACTTC.

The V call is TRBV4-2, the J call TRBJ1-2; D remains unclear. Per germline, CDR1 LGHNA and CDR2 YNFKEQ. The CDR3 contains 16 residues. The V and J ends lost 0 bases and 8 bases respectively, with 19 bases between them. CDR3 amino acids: CASSQETGGQAKGYTF. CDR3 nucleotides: TGTGCCAGCAGCCAAGAAACGGGAGGGCAGGCTAAGGGCTACACCTTC.

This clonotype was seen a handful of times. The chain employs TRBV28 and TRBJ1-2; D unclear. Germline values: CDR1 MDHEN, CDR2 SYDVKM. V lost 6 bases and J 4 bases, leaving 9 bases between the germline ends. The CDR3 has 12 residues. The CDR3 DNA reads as TGTGCCAGCAGAAGGCCAGGCTATGGCTACACCTTC. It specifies CASRRPGYGYTF.

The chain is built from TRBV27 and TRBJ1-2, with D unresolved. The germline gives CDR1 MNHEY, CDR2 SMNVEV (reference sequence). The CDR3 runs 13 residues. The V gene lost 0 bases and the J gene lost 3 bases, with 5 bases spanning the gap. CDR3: CASSLSIDYGYTF. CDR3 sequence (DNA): TGTGCCAGCAGTTTATCGATCGACTATGGCTACACCTTC.